Below, 15 T cell receptor beta chains from the same sample are listed, as sequenced in a study of beta chain features in type 1 diabetes. Study results and limitations: In every one of the four CD4+ subsets, TCRB CDR3s were moderately but significantly shorter in Type 1 diabetes patients.

These receptors have no identified antigens. Expressed TCRB transcripts were sequenced because the isolated RNA had all been reverse transcribed beforehand. Clones were read by immunoSEQ multiplex PCR, and TCRdb kept only the in-frame ones, dropping some. The sample yields 500,000 to 850,000 clones, about 14% seen once. The material sequenced was naive CD4+ T cells from blood. These receptors came from a man between 18 and 29 years old with type 1 diabetes.

The chain carries TRBV4-1 and TRBJ1-2, with D tentatively TRBD1 (6 bases). CDR1 and CDR2 from the germline V gene are MGHRA and YSYEKL. Trimming left V 2 bases short and J 6 bases short, with 10 bases between. The CDR3 runs to 13 residues. This chain's CDR3 is CASSQKQGHGYTF. The CDR3 DNA is TGCGCCAGCAGCCAAAAACAGGGTCATGGCTACACCTTC.

Concerning this clone: This specimen includes other DNA sequences encoding the same CDR3. The genes are TRBV9 and TRBJ1-3; D is unresolved. In germline, CDR1 is SGDLS, CDR2 YYNGEE. V was cut by 0 bases and J by 4 bases, with 8 bases left in between. This CDR3 contains 14 residues. The CDR3 reads CASSVEGAGNTIYF. In DNA form, the CDR3 reads TGTGCCAGCAGCGTAGAGGGAGCCGGAAACACCATATATTTT. Based on the CDR3 plus reference TRBV9 and TRBJ1-3, the full variable domain is DSGVTQTPKHLITATGQRVTLRCSPRSGDLSVYWYQQSLDQGLQFLIQYYNGEERAKGNILERFSAQQFPDLHSELNLSSLELGDSALYFCASSVEGAGNTIYFGEGSWLTVV.

This chain joins TRBV10-3 and TRBJ2-7; 8 positions agree with TRBD1. The CDR3 covers 12 residues. Germline V gene lookup returns CDR1 ENHRY and CDR2 SYGVKD. Unmatched junction bases numbered 0, after V lost 6 bases and J lost 2 bases. DNA of the CDR3: TGTGCCATCAGGGACAGGGCCTACGAGCAGTACTTC. It encodes CAIRDRAYEQYF.

This sequence joins TRBV18 and TRBJ2-7; 10 bases match TRBD2. Germline CDR1 KGHSH, CDR2 LQKENI. The CDR3 covers 15 residues. V shed 1 base, J shed 4 bases, and the junction held 4 bases outside the gene matches. The CDR3 DNA is TGTGCCAGCTCACCACGAGTAGCGGGGGGATACGAGCAGTACTTC. Its translation: CASSPRVAGGYEQYF.

A few counts support this clone. The V gene is TRBV2, the J gene TRBJ1-2; D not certain. The CDR3 extends over 13 amino acids. V was cut by 3 bases and J by 8 bases, with 13 bases left in between. Germline CDR1 is SNHLY and CDR2 is FYNNEI. This CDR3 is CASSESGMRGYTF. CDR3 sequence (DNA): TGTGCCAGCAGTGAGTCCGGGATGAGGGGCTACACCTTC. Together with reference TRBV2 and TRBJ1-2, the CDR3 gives the full variable domain: EPEVTQTPSHQVTQMGQEVILRCVPISNHLYFYWYRQILGQKVEFLVSFYNNEISEKSEIFDDQFSVERPDGSNFTLKIRSTKLEDSAMYFCASSESGMRGYTFGSGTRLTVV.

The gene calls are TRBV7-8 and TRBJ2-7; no definite D call. CDR1 SGHVS and CDR2 FQNEAQ come from the germline V gene. The ends were cut back, 4 bases at V and 12 bases at J, with 13 bases in the middle. The CDR3 loop spans 11 amino acids. CDR3 in amino acids: CASSSGAGGYF. The CDR3 region has the DNA TGTGCCAGCAGCTCCGGTGCCGGCGGGTACTTC.

This clone occurred a few times. The chain carries TRBV7-2 and TRBJ1-2; unclear D gene. Trimming took off 1 base at V and 8 bases at J, with 14 bases between the two ends. Germline V gene lookup returns CDR1 SGHTA and CDR2 FQGNSA. This CDR3 region has 14 residues. CDR3 amino acids: CASSLVEQRFGYTF. Written as DNA, the CDR3 is TGTGCCAGCAGCTTAGTAGAACAGCGCTTCGGCTACACCTTC.

This clone has a handful of counts. The chain has TRBV30 and TRBJ2-7; TRBD1 matches 7 bases. Germline V CDR1 and CDR2: GTSNPN, SVGIG (reference sequence). V lost 0 bases to trimming and J lost 4 bases; unmatched junction nucleotides: 3. The CDR3 runs to 13 residues. As DNA, the CDR3 is TGTGCCTGGAGTGTAGGGACAGCGTACGAGCAGTACTTC. This encodes CAWSVGTAYEQYF.

The V and J genes are TRBV28 and TRBJ2-1; D gene uncertain. V lost 4 bases, J lost 7 bases, and 17 bases lay in between. This CDR3 has 15 amino acids. The germline CDR1 and CDR2 sequences are MDHEN and SYDVKM. The CDR3 nucleotides read TGTGCCAGCAGTTCTCCCGGGCTAGATAGGAATGAGCAGTTCTTC. This codes for CASSSPGLDRNEQFF.

The chain employs TRBV15 and TRBJ2-5, with D uncertain. The V gene lost 1 base and the J gene lost 5 bases, with 11 bases spanning the gap. CDR3 length equals 14 residues. Looked up from germline, CDR1 is LNHNV and CDR2 is YYDKDF (reference sequence). CDR3: CATSRVQSGETQYF. CDR3 DNA sequence: TGTGCCACCAGCAGAGTACAGTCTGGGGAGACCCAGTACTTC.

This rearrangement joins TRBV27 to TRBJ2-3, with 10 nucleotides matching TRBD1. There are 14 residues in the CDR3. Per germline, CDR1 MNHEY and CDR2 SMNVEV (reference sequence). The V segment lost 6 bases and the J segment 4 bases; nucleotides outside the gene matches: 4. The CDR3: CASRTGGAADTQYF. The CDR3 bases are TGTGCCAGCAGGACAGGGGGCGCGGCAGATACGCAGTATTTT.

In the case of this clone: The sample contains more than one DNA sequence encoding this CDR3. V gene TRBV5-1 combines with J gene TRBJ2-3; D not resolved. The ends were cut back, 5 bases at V and 2 bases at J, with 3 bases in the middle. This CDR3 comprises 11 residues. The germline V gene encodes CDR1 SGHRS and CDR2 YFSETQ. DNA for the CDR3: TGCGCCAGCAGTGCCACAGATACGCAGTATTTT. Translated: CASSATDTQYF.

This clone occurred a few times. This chain links TRBV28 with TRBJ1-2; D is unclear. CDR3 length: 12 amino acids. Germline CDR1 reads MDHEN; CDR2 reads SYDVKM. The V and J ends lost 6 bases and 8 bases respectively, with 13 bases between them. The CDR3 DNA reads as TGTGCCAGCAGGCAGGCAGCCGGGGGCTACACCTTC. As protein: CASRQAAGGYTF.

The CDR3 sequence is CASSPGQGRTEAFF. The CDR3 DNA sequence: TGTGCCAGCAGTCCGGGACAGGGGAGAACTGAAGCTTTCTTT. The chain recombines TRBV6-1 with TRBJ1-1; TRBD1 matches 10 bases. Germline V lookup: CDR1 MNHNS, CDR2 SASEGT. Unmatched junction bases numbered 5, after V lost 5 bases and J lost 5 bases. CDR3 size: 14 residues.

This clone occurred a few times. Other DNA sequences of this sample code for an identical CDR3. The chain joins TRBV29-1 to TRBJ1-1, with D perhaps matching TRBD1 (5 bases). Germline V lookup: CDR1 SQVTM, CDR2 ANQGSEA. Trimming shortened V by 4 bases and J by 5 bases, and 5 bases separated the two germline ends. This CDR3 region has 10 residues. The DNA of the CDR3 is TGCAGCGTTGGGGGGACTGAAGCTTTCTTT. Amino acids: CSVGGTEAFF.